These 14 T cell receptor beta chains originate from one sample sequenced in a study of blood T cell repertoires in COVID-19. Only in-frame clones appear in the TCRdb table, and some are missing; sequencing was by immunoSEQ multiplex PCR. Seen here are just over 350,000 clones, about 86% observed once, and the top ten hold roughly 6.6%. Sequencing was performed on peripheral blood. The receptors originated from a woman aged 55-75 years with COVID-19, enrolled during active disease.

This chain's CDR3 is CASSILGLQETQYF. The CDR3, as DNA: TGTGCCAGTAGTATCCTGGGACTGCAAGAGACCCAGTACTTC. The rearrangement uses TRBV19 and TRBJ2-5, with D possibly being TRBD2 (6 bases). Trimming shortened V by 3 bases and J by 2 bases, and 10 bases separated the two germline ends. This CDR3 contains 14 residues. CDR1 LNHDA and CDR2 SQIVND come from the germline V gene (reference sequence).

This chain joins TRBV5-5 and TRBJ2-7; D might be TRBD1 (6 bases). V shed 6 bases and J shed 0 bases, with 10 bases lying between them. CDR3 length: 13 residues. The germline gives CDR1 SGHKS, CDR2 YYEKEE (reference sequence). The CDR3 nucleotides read TGTGCCAGCACTCAGGGGCTCTCCTACGAGCAGTACTTC. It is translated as CASTQGLSYEQYF.

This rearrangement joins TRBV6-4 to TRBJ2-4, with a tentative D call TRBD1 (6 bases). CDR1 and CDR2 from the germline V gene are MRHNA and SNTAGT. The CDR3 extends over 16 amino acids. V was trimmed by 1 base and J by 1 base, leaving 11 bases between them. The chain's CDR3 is CASSDCRGNAKNIQYF. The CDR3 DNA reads TGTGCCAGCAGTGACTGCAGGGGTAACGCCAAAAACATTCAGTACTTC.

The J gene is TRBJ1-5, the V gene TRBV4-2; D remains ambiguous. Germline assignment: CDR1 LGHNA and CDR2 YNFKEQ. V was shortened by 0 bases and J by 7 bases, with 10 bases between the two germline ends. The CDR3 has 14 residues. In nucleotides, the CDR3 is TGTGCCAGCAGCCAAGATCTCGCGGTCCAGCCCCAGCATTTT. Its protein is CASSQDLAVQPQHF.

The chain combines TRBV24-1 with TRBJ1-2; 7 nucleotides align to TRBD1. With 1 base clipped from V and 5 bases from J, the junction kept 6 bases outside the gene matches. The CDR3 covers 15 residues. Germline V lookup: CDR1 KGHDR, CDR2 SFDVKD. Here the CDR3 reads CATSDFLGQAYGYTF. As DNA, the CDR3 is TGTGCCACCAGTGATTTCCTTGGACAGGCATATGGCTACACCTTC.

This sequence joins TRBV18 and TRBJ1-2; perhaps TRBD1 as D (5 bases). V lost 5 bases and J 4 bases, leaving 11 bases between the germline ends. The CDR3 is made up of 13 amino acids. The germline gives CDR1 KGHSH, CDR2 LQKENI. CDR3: CASSAGDAYGYTF. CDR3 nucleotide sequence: TGTGCCAGCTCAGCGGGGGACGCCTATGGCTACACCTTC. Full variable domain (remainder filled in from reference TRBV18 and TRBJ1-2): NAGVMQNPRHLVRRRGQEARLRCSPMKGHSHVYWYRQLPEEGLKFMVYLQKENIIDESGMPKERFSAEFPKEGPSILRIQQVVRGDSAAYFCASSAGDAYGYTFGSGTRLTVV.

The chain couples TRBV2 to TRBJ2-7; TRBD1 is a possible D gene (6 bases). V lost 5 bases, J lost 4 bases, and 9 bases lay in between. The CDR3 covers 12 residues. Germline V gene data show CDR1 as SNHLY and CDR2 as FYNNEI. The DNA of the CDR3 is TGTGCCAGCAGTAATCAGGGGTACGAGCAGTACTTC. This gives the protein CASSNQGYEQYF. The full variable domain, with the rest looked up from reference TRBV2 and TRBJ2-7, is EPEVTQTPSHQVTQMGQEVILRCVPISNHLYFYWYRQILGQKVEFLVSFYNNEISEKSEIFDDQFSVERPDGSNFTLKIRSTKLEDSAMYFCASSNQGYEQYFGPGTRLTVT.

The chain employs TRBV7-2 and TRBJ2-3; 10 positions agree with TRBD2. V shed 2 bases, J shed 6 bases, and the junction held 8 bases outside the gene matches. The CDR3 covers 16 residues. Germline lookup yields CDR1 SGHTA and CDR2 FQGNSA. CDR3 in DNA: TGTGCCAGCAGCTTATTAGCGGGGGGACCCCTCGATACGCAGTATTTT. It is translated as CASSLLAGGPLDTQYF.

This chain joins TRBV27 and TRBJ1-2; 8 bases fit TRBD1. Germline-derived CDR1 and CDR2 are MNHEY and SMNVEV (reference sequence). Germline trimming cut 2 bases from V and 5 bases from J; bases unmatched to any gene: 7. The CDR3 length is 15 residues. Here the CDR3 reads CASSLVTGALYGYTF. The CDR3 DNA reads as TGTGCCAGCAGTTTAGTGACAGGGGCGCTATATGGCTACACCTTC.

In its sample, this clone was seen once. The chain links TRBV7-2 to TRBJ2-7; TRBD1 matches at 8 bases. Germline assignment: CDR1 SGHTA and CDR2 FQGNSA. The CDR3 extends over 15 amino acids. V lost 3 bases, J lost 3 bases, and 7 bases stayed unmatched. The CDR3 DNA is TGTGCCAGCAGCTTGTCAGGGGGCGCAGTCTACGAGCAGTACTTC. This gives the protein CASSLSGGAVYEQYF.

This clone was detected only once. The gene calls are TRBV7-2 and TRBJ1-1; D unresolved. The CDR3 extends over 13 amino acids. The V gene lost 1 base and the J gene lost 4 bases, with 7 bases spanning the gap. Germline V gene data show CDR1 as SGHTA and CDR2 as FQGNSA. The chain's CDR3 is CASSLDSGTEAFF. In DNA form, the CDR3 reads TGTGCCAGCAGCTTAGACTCGGGCACTGAAGCTTTCTTT.

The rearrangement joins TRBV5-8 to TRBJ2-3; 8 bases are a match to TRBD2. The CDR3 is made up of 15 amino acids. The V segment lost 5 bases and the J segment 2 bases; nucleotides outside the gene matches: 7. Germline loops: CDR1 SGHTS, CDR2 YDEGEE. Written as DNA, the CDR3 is TGTGCCAGCAGACGGGGGGGCATCTTCACAGATACGCAGTATTTT. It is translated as CASRRGGIFTDTQYF.

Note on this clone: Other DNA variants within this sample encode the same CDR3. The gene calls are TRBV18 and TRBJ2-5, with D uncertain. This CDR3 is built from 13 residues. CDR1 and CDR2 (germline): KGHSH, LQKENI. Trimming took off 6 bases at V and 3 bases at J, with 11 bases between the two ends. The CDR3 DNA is TGTGCCAGCTCCGGTGGTACGGAAGAGACCCAGTACTTC. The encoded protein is CASSGGTEETQYF.

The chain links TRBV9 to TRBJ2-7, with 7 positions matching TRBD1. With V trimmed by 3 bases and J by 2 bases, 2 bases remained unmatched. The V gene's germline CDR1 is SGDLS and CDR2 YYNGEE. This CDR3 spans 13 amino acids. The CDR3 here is CASSGTGTYEQYF. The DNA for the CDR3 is TGTGCCAGCAGCGGGACAGGTACCTACGAGCAGTACTTC. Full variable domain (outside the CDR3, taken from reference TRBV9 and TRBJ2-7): DSGVTQTPKHLITATGQRVTLRCSPRSGDLSVYWYQQSLDQGLQFLIQYYNGEERAKGNILERFSAQQFPDLHSELNLSSLELGDSALYFCASSGTGTYEQYFGPGTRLTVT.